The 23 T cell receptor beta chains reported below all come from one sample, sequenced in a study of shared clonotypes between healthy human individuals. Clones were sequenced by immunoSEQ multiplex PCR, and TCRdb holds only the in-frame ones, with some missing. The data show fewer than 400,000 clones, around 74% seen once. The sequenced sample consisted of memory CD4+ T cells sorted from blood. The subset here: CD45RA-negative fraction. The receptors were sampled from a man younger than 45 in good health.

This clone showed up just once. The chain joins TRBV27 to TRBJ2-1, with 10 bases matching TRBD2. The CDR3 is 15 residues long. Trimming took 5 bases from V and 9 from J; bases not matched to a gene: 10. Germline V gene data show CDR1 as MNHEY and CDR2 as SMNVEV (reference sequence). The CDR3 reads CASSPYSIAGGEQFF. The CDR3, as DNA: TGTGCCAGCAGTCCATATTCCATAGCGGGGGGTGAGCAGTTCTTC.

The gene calls are TRBV5-4 and TRBJ2-3, with 7 positions matching TRBD2. Germline CDR1 is SGHNT and CDR2 is YYREEE (reference sequence). The CDR3 contains 14 residues. V lost 9 bases and J lost 5; bases outside the gene matches: 12. This chain's CDR3 is CATPAGNTGDTQYF. The CDR3 coding sequence is TGTGCCACCCCAGCGGGAAACACGGGAGATACGCAGTATTTT.

The chain is built from TRBV9 and TRBJ2-2, with D possibly being TRBD2 (6 bases). CDR3 length: 16 amino acids. V lost 6 bases, J lost 6 bases, and 21 bases lay in between. CDR1 and CDR2 from the germline V gene are SGDLS and YYNGEE. CDR3 bases: TGTGCCAGCACCGGGGGACCGTCTTCTTTCGCCGGGGAGCTGTTTTTT. Translated, it gives CASTGGPSSFAGELFF.

The J gene is TRBJ2-2, the V gene TRBV5-4; 8 nucleotides match TRBD2. This CDR3 contains 16 residues. CDR1 is SGHNT, CDR2 YYREEE, per germline (reference sequence). With V trimmed by 0 bases and J by 4 bases, 5 bases remained unmatched. CDR3 residues: CASSLDSGGRTGELFF. CDR3 DNA sequence: TGTGCCAGCAGCTTGGACTCGGGAGGGCGCACCGGGGAGCTGTTTTTT.

The count of this clone is one. V usage is TRBV29-1 and J usage is TRBJ2-1, with TRBD2 matching 7 bases. Germline trimming cut 4 bases from V and 6 bases from J; bases unmatched to any gene: 9. The CDR3 contains 14 residues. Germline-derived CDR1 and CDR2 are SQVTM and ANQGSEA. The CDR3 bases are TGCAGCGTTGGGGAACGGACTAGGGGCAATGAGCAGTTCTTC. This gives the protein CSVGERTRGNEQFF.

This clone was found many times. The chain recombines TRBV28 with TRBJ2-3; a possible D gene is TRBD2 (5 bases). The length of the CDR3 is 17 residues. CDR1 and CDR2 (germline): MDHEN, SYDVKM. V lost 6 bases and J lost 3, with 22 bases in between. This CDR3 reads CASSTRYGLSDTDTQYF. The CDR3 DNA follows: TGTGCCAGCAGCACGCGGTACGGACTTTCCGATACAGATACGCAGTATTTT.

J is TRBJ1-2 and V is TRBV29-1, with D perhaps matching TRBD1 (5 bases). In germline, CDR1 is SQVTM, CDR2 ANQGSEA. Trimming shortened V by 5 bases and J by 7 bases, and 20 bases separated the two germline ends. This CDR3 spans 14 amino acids. CDR3 residues: CSVPPSGGSRGYTF. CDR3 nucleotides: TGCAGCGTTCCACCTAGTGGGGGGTCTCGTGGCTACACCTTC.

This clone was seen a handful of times. The V call is TRBV7-8, the J call TRBJ1-5; D unclear. The CDR3 is 15 amino acids. The germline gives CDR1 SGHVS, CDR2 FQNEAQ. V lost 4 bases, J lost 1 base, and 11 bases lay in between. In nucleotides, the CDR3 is TGTGCCAGCAGCTACCAGGTCGGGAGCAATCAGCCCCAGCATTTT. Its protein is CASSYQVGSNQPQHF.

This clone appeared once. The rearrangement uses TRBV25-1 and TRBJ1-3; D is undetermined. The CDR3 extends over 16 amino acids. Trimming removed 2 bases from V and 3 bases from J, with 14 bases in between. Germline V CDR1 and CDR2: MGHDK, SYGVNS. As DNA, the CDR3 is TGTGCCAGCAGTGAACCCTCCGAGGGCGATGGAAACACCATATATTTT. This encodes CASSEPSEGDGNTIYF.

A few counts support this clone. The V call is TRBV5-1, the J call TRBJ2-2; 10 bases agree with TRBD1. V lost 7 bases to trimming and J lost 8 bases; unmatched junction nucleotides: 5. This CDR3 is built from 13 residues. CDR1 and CDR2 (germline): SGHRS, YFSETQ. CDR3 amino acids: CASAGQGIGELFF. The CDR3 bases are TGCGCCAGCGCGGGACAGGGGATTGGGGAGCTGTTTTTT.

This chain connects TRBV6-1 to TRBJ2-6; D gene uncertain. The CDR3 length is 15 residues. Trimming removed 8 bases from V and 2 bases from J, with 13 bases in between. CDR1 is MNHNS, CDR2 SASEGT, per germline. The chain's CDR3 is CASLARGPGANVLTF. The CDR3 DNA sequence: TGTGCCAGCCTTGCCCGCGGCCCTGGGGCCAACGTCCTGACTTTC.

This clone was seen a handful of times. The chain combines TRBV25-1 with TRBJ2-7; D may be TRBD2 (6 bases). The CDR3 is 12 amino acids. Germline V gives CDR1 MGHDK, CDR2 SYGVNS. With 7 bases removed from V and 5 bases from J, the gap between germline ends came to 12 bases. CDR3 in amino acids: CASNGLTHEQYF. The CDR3 coding sequence is TGTGCCAGCAACGGACTAACCCACGAGCAGTACTTC.

V gene TRBV2 combines with J gene TRBJ2-1, with 7 nucleotides matching TRBD1. J was trimmed by 4 bases and V by 1 base; bases with no gene match: 4. CDR3 length: 15 amino acids. CDR1 is SNHLY and CDR2 is FYNNEI in the germline V gene. The DNA of the CDR3 is TGTGCCAGCAGTGAAGTGACAGGGAGATACAATGAGCAGTTCTTC. Protein: CASSEVTGRYNEQFF.

V gene TRBV10-1 combines with J gene TRBJ2-1, with 12 nucleotides matching TRBD2. Germline assignment: CDR1 WNHNN and CDR2 SYGVQD (reference sequence). V shed 0 bases, J shed 2 bases, and the junction held 11 bases outside the gene matches. The CDR3 consists of 20 residues. The CDR3 region is CASSESGLAGGRLTYNEQFF. The CDR3 DNA follows: TGCGCCAGCAGTGAGTCAGGTCTAGCGGGAGGGCGCCTGACCTACAATGAGCAGTTCTTC.

The count of this clone is one. The genes are TRBV9 and TRBJ1-4; possible D gene TRBD1, 5 bases. The CDR3 is made up of 15 amino acids. Germline V CDR1 and CDR2: SGDLS, YYNGEE. Trimming pared 3 bases from V and 8 bases from J, leaving 17 bases between. The CDR3 DNA reads TGTGCCAGCAGCGACTCCCCGCAGGCAGGGGAAAAACTGTTTTTT. Amino acid sequence: CASSDSPQAGEKLFF.

The chain uses TRBV11-2 and TRBJ2-1; possibly TRBD1 or TRBD2 for D (6 bases each). V shed 5 bases and J shed 8 bases, with 16 bases lying between them. CDR1 and CDR2 (germline): SGHAT, FQNNGV. The CDR3 consists of 14 residues. The CDR3 is CASSHREGGDEQFF. The DNA for the CDR3 is TGTGCCAGCAGCCACAGAGAGGGGGGCGATGAGCAGTTCTTC.

This clone was counted only a few times. The J gene is TRBJ1-2, the V gene TRBV11-2, with TRBD1 matching 8 bases. Germline lookup yields CDR1 SGHAT and CDR2 FQNNGV. The CDR3 spans 16 residues. V was clipped by 0 bases and J by 5 bases; unmatched bases: 8. CDR3 coding DNA: TGTGCCAGCAGCTTAGATTTGGGACAGGAGTTTTATGGCTACACCTTC. It is translated as CASSLDLGQEFYGYTF.

V and J are TRBV28 and TRBJ2-7; possibly TRBD2 for D (7 bases). Trimming stripped 7 bases from V and 2 bases from J, with 15 bases between. The CDR3 extends over 14 amino acids. The germline V gene has CDR1 MDHEN and CDR2 SYDVKM. The CDR3 loop is CASTGGQTPYEQYF. Written as DNA, the CDR3 is TGTGCCAGCACCGGGGGGCAGACCCCCTACGAGCAGTACTTC.

This rearrangement joins TRBV30 to TRBJ1-3; D remains unclear. With 2 bases removed from V and 0 bases from J, the gap between germline ends came to 5 bases. This CDR3 is 13 amino acids long. Germline V gene lookup returns CDR1 GTSNPN and CDR2 SVGIG (reference sequence). As DNA, the CDR3 is TGTGCCTGGAGTCGGCACTCTGGAAACACCATATATTTT. Its translation is CAWSRHSGNTIYF.

This sequence joins TRBV2 and TRBJ2-2, with a weak D call TRBD2 (5 bases). The CDR3 covers 14 residues. Trimming took 8 bases from V and 2 from J, leaving 12 bases between them. CDR1 and CDR2 from the germline V gene are SNHLY and FYNNEI. In nucleotides, the CDR3 is TGTGCCAGCGAGAGGGAAACTAACACCGGGGAGCTGTTTTTT. Encoded protein: CASERETNTGELFF.

The V and J genes are TRBV11-3 and TRBJ2-5; D is ambiguous. V lost 2 bases to trimming and J lost 2 bases, with 9 bases between them. The CDR3 is made up of 14 amino acids. Germline loops: CDR1 SGHNT, CDR2 YENEEA. The DNA for the CDR3 is TGTGCCAGCAGCTTATCCAACTCGCAAGAGACCCAGTACTTC. Amino acid sequence: CASSLSNSQETQYF.

The chain uses TRBV7-3 and TRBJ2-1, with 7 bases identical to TRBD1. V was clipped by 4 bases and J by 4 bases; unmatched bases: 1. CDR3 length: 13 residues. CDR1 and CDR2 (germline): SGHTA, FQGTGA. The CDR3 DNA is TGTGCCAGCAGCTCGGGACAGTACAATGAGCAGTTCTTC. Its protein is CASSSGQYNEQFF.

The genes are TRBV25-1 and TRBJ2-3, with TRBD1 identical over 8 bases. The germline CDR1 and CDR2 sequences are MGHDK and SYGVNS. The CDR3 has 16 residues. Losses at the gene ends were 4 bases for V and 3 bases for J; bases not matched to a gene: 9. CDR3 amino acids: CASSVAGGLGTDTQYF. CDR3 coding DNA: TGTGCCAGCAGTGTTGCAGGGGGCCTGGGGACAGATACGCAGTATTTT.